This T cell receptor (beta chain) was found in a study of type 1 and type 2 diabetes patients. On the study more broadly: Participants included type 1 and type 2 diabetes patients plus nondiabetic controls.

V was clipped by 7 bases and J by 4 bases, with 16 bases between them. From germline, CDR1 is ENHRY and CDR2 SYGVKD. This CDR3 is built from 14 residues. Anyone with other autoimmune disease or infection in the prior four weeks was excluded. Genomic DNA was the PCR template. The TCR beta CDR3 region was amplified using 30 forward and 13 reverse primers. TCRdb reprocessed the multiplex PCR reads via MiXCR and lists one record per CDR3 protein. The sample lists 270,000 or so distinct CDR3 sequences; roughly 44% were seen once. The sample was peripheral blood mononuclear cells (PBMCs). The clonotype was recovered from a man aged 18 to 30 with type 2 diabetes. This chain links TRBV10-3 with TRBJ1-2; D call uncertain. In DNA, the CDR3 is TGTGCCATCAAGGAAGGGAGTTCCTTCTATGGCTACACCTTC. Its protein is CAIKEGSSFYGYTF.